Each of the 30 T cell receptor beta chains below was sequenced from the same sample in a study of shared clonotypes between healthy human individuals. Sequencing used immunoSEQ multiplex PCR; TCRdb keeps in-frame clones, though not all of them. This sample yields some 2.4 million clones, of which approximately 94% are seen a single time; 0.36% belongs to the top ten. The sequenced sample consisted of naive CD4+ T cells from PBMCs. The subset denotes: CD45RA+ positively selected. These receptors were collected from a man between 18 and 35 years old in good health. Some clones in this sample may be carry-over from other donors' samples.

The rearrangement uses TRBV5-1 and TRBJ2-3, with 8 bases matching TRBD2. V lost 3 bases and J lost 8; bases outside the gene matches: 11. Per the germline V gene, CDR1 is SGHRS and CDR2 is YFSETQ. The CDR3 spans 15 residues. CDR3 nucleotide sequence: TGCGCCAGCAGCTCGGAGGTACCCGGGGGGGTTACGCAGTATTTT. Protein: CASSSEVPGGVTQYF.

The rearrangement uses TRBV11-1 and TRBJ2-1, with 9 bases fitting TRBD1. V lost 5 bases, J lost 7 bases, and 6 bases stayed unmatched. The V gene's germline CDR1 is SGHAT and CDR2 FQDESV (reference sequence). The CDR3 is made up of 14 amino acids. CDR3 bases: TGTGCCAGCAGCCGGGACAGGGATGGGAATGAGCAGTTCTTC. Encoded protein: CASSRDRDGNEQFF.

Only one count was recorded for this clone. The chain links TRBV6-5 to TRBJ2-7; D not certain. The CDR3 is 15 residues long. CDR1 is MNHEY and CDR2 is SVGAGI in the germline V gene. V was trimmed by 0 bases and J by 3 bases, leaving 12 bases between them. The CDR3 here is CASSYSRQLNYEQYF. CDR3 in DNA: TGTGCCAGCAGTTACTCGAGGCAGCTTAACTACGAGCAGTACTTC.

This clone was seen only once. V gene TRBV11-1 combines with J gene TRBJ2-7; D is possibly TRBD2 (6 bases). Trimming took 5 bases from V and 7 from J, leaving 24 bases between them. Looked up from germline, CDR1 is SGHAT and CDR2 is FQDESV (reference sequence). The CDR3 extends over 16 amino acids. CDR3 nucleotide sequence: TGTGCCAGCAGCCCCAGTGGGGCGGGATCCCAAGGAGAGCAGTACTTC. Protein: CASSPSGAGSQGEQYF.

This chain joins TRBV28 and TRBJ1-5; 8 nucleotides align to TRBD1. V lost 4 bases to trimming and J lost 4 bases; unmatched junction nucleotides: 6. CDR3 length: 15 residues. Germline CDR1 and CDR2: MDHEN and SYDVKM. The CDR3 loop is CASSSETGANQPQHF. The CDR3, as DNA: TGTGCCAGCAGTTCCGAGACAGGGGCAAATCAGCCCCAGCATTTT.

In this sample, this clone turned up once. The same CDR3 also results from other DNA sequences found in this sample. This sequence joins TRBV28 and TRBJ1-2; 10 bases are a match to TRBD1. The CDR3 covers 12 residues. With 6 bases clipped from V and 6 bases from J, the junction kept 1 base outside the gene matches. In germline, CDR1 is MDHEN, CDR2 SYDVKM. CDR3 DNA sequence: TGTGCCAGCAGCGGGACAGGGGATGGCTACACCTTC. It yields the protein CASSGTGDGYTF.

This clone appeared a single time. The genes are TRBV19 and TRBJ2-1, with a possible D match to TRBD2 (5 bases). The V gene's germline CDR1 is LNHDA and CDR2 SQIVND (reference sequence). The CDR3 spans 17 residues. V was pared by 3 bases and J by 6 bases, with 21 bases between. This chain's CDR3 is CASSIIWGGRSLNEQFF. The CDR3 nucleotides read TGTGCCAGTAGTATCATCTGGGGTGGGAGATCTCTCAATGAGCAGTTCTTC.

Worth noting for this clone: Other nucleotide sequences in the sample specify the same CDR3. The chain is built from TRBV5-1 and TRBJ2-3; a weak D match, TRBD2 (5 bases). Germline lookup yields CDR1 SGHRS and CDR2 YFSETQ. With 5 bases removed from V and 0 bases from J, the gap between germline ends came to 10 bases. CDR3 length equals 14 residues. The CDR3 DNA reads TGCGCCAGCAGTCTAAGCGGAAGCACAGATACGCAGTATTTT. Its translation: CASSLSGSTDTQYF.

The rearrangement links TRBV5-1 to TRBJ1-3, with 11 positions matching TRBD1. The CDR3 is 17 residues long. V shed 3 bases and J 5 bases; nucleotides not matched to a gene: 10. Germline CDR1 is SGHRS and CDR2 is YFSETQ. CDR3 in DNA: TGCGCCAGCAGCTCATTCCCCGGGACAGGGGGAAGAAACACCATATATTTT. Its translation is CASSSFPGTGGRNTIYF.

The rearrangement joins TRBV7-2 to TRBJ2-1; no clear D gene. The V and J ends lost 0 bases and 9 bases respectively, with 9 bases between them. Germline V CDR1 and CDR2: SGHTA, FQGNSA. The CDR3 sequence is 13 residues long. This CDR3 reads CASSLAQKGEQFF. The CDR3 DNA follows: TGTGCCAGCAGCTTAGCGCAGAAGGGTGAGCAGTTCTTC.

Only one count was recorded for this clone. This rearrangement joins TRBV7-9 to TRBJ1-1; 9 bases fit TRBD1. Germline CDR1 and CDR2: SEHNR and FQNEAQ (reference sequence). Trimming removed 1 base from V and 11 bases from J; junction bases left unmatched: 11. CDR3 size: 15 residues. The CDR3 nucleotides read TGTGCCAGCAGCTTAGTGGGACAGGGCATGGTCGAGGCTTTCTTT. It specifies CASSLVGQGMVEAFF.

V usage is TRBV18 and J usage is TRBJ2-5, with D possibly being TRBD1 or TRBD2 (6 bases each). The germline CDR1 and CDR2 sequences are KGHSH and LQKENI. This CDR3 has 16 residues. The germline V and J ends were trimmed by 3 bases and 4 bases, with 18 bases remaining between them. The CDR3 reads CASSPLPPGAPETQYF. The CDR3 coding sequence is TGTGCCAGCTCACCCCTTCCGCCGGGGGCCCCAGAGACCCAGTACTTC.

The chain combines TRBV6-1 with TRBJ1-5, with D unresolved. The CDR3 runs to 12 residues. CDR1 MNHNS and CDR2 SASEGT come from the germline V gene. Trimming cost V 7 bases and J 7 bases, with 11 bases left between them. The CDR3 region is CASTTEWQPQHF. The CDR3 DNA is TGTGCCAGCACCACGGAGTGGCAGCCCCAGCATTTT.

J is TRBJ2-1 and V is TRBV11-2; D possibly corresponds to TRBD1 (6 bases). This CDR3 has 15 residues. The V gene's germline CDR1 is SGHAT and CDR2 FQNNGV. Trimming took 4 bases from V and 2 from J, leaving 12 bases between them. CDR3 bases: TGTGCCAGCAGCTCCGGGACATTGACCTACAATGAGCAGTTCTTC. It translates to CASSSGTLTYNEQFF.

The CDR3: CASSVFPGTSLETQYF. CDR3 DNA sequence: TGTGCCAGCAGCGTATTCCCCGGGACTAGCCTAGAGACCCAGTACTTC. The chain uses TRBV9 and TRBJ2-5, with TRBD2 matching over 9 bases. J was trimmed by 4 bases and V by 1 base; bases with no gene match: 8. The CDR3 is made up of 16 amino acids. From germline, CDR1 is SGDLS and CDR2 YYNGEE. Supplemented by reference TRBV9 and TRBJ2-5, the full variable domain reads DSGVTQTPKHLITATGQRVTLRCSPRSGDLSVYWYQQSLDQGLQFLIQYYNGEERAKGNILERFSAQQFPDLHSELNLSSLELGDSALYFCASSVFPGTSLETQYFGPGTRLLVL.

The DNA of the CDR3 is TGTGCCAGCAGCTTAGGATCGTCGTACCAAGAGACCCAGTACTTC. Protein sequence: CASSLGSSYQETQYF. This chain links TRBV11-2 with TRBJ2-5; no definite D call. V was clipped by 1 base and J by 0 bases, with 9 bases between them. The V gene's germline CDR1 is SGHAT and CDR2 FQNNGV. CDR3 size: 15 residues.

The rearrangement uses TRBV9 and TRBJ2-2; 10 bases fit TRBD2. The CDR3 is 14 amino acids. V trimming: 10 bases; J trimming: 6 bases; junction bases outside the gene matches: 9. Germline V gives CDR1 SGDLS, CDR2 YYNGEE. CDR3 protein: CAGSAGGVAGELFF. CDR3 nucleotide sequence: TGTGCCGGCTCAGCGGGAGGGGTTGCCGGGGAGCTGTTTTTT. The whole variable domain, remainder taken from reference TRBV9 and TRBJ2-2, is DSGVTQTPKHLITATGQRVTLRCSPRSGDLSVYWYQQSLDQGLQFLIQYYNGEERAKGNILERFSAQQFPDLHSELNLSSLELGDSALYFCAGSAGGVAGELFFGEGSRLTVL.

The rearrangement joins TRBV5-1 to TRBJ2-3; D is possibly TRBD2 (6 bases). Germline CDR1 and CDR2: SGHRS and YFSETQ. The CDR3 covers 15 residues. V lost 4 bases, J lost 2 bases, and 14 bases lay in between. In nucleotides, the CDR3 is TGCGCCAGCAGCCAGGATAGCGGAGTCACAGATACGCAGTATTTT. It specifies CASSQDSGVTDTQYF.

This chain joins TRBV7-6 and TRBJ1-5; D may be TRBD1 (5 bases). The CDR3 has 15 residues. V was clipped by 0 bases and J by 3 bases, with 9 bases between them. Germline V gene sequence: CDR1 SGHVS, CDR2 FNYEAQ. The CDR3 DNA reads as TGTGCCAGCAGCTTAGCGCCAGGGTTCAATCAGCCCCAGCATTTT. Translation gives CASSLAPGFNQPQHF. Together with reference TRBV7-6 and TRBJ1-5, the CDR3 gives the full variable domain: GAGVSQSPRYKVTKRGQDVALRCDPISGHVSLYWYRQALGQGPEFLTYFNYEAQQDKSGLPNDRFSAERPEGSISTLTIQRTEQRDSAMYRCASSLAPGFNQPQHFGDGTRLSIL.

V usage is TRBV25-1 and J usage is TRBJ1-2, with D perhaps matching TRBD1 (6 bases). The CDR3 is made up of 14 amino acids. From germline, CDR1 is MGHDK and CDR2 SYGVNS. V was clipped by 10 bases and J by 1 base, with 16 bases between them. The CDR3 loop reads CATLGGADNYGYTF. CDR3 coding DNA: TGTGCCACCTTAGGGGGGGCAGATAACTATGGCTACACCTTC.

The V call is TRBV27, the J call TRBJ2-2, with D possibly TRBD2 on 6 matching bases. The CDR3 runs 16 residues. Germline V lookup: CDR1 MNHEY, CDR2 SMNVEV (reference sequence). V was clipped by 1 base and J by 4 bases, with 13 bases between them. The CDR3 spells CASSLYTGAGTGELFF. The CDR3 coding sequence is TGTGCCAGCAGTTTATATACGGGAGCGGGCACCGGGGAGCTGTTTTTT.

The genes are TRBV10-1 and TRBJ2-7; TRBD1 agrees at 9 bases. This CDR3 is 15 amino acids long. Looked up from germline, CDR1 is WNHNN and CDR2 is SYGVQD (reference sequence). V shed 6 bases, J shed 4 bases, and the junction held 10 bases outside the gene matches. The CDR3 loop is CASSPGTGKRYEQYF. CDR3 nucleotides: TGCGCCAGCAGCCCCGGGACAGGGAAGAGATACGAGCAGTACTTC.

The V call is TRBV5-1, the J call TRBJ2-3; 7 bases agree with TRBD2. The germline CDR1 and CDR2 sequences are SGHRS and YFSETQ. Trimming at V came to 3 bases and at J to 5 bases, leaving 15 bases not matched to a gene. The CDR3 has 17 amino acids. The DNA for the CDR3 is TGCGCCAGCAGCTGGGGAGGTAGTCGCGGGGGTGGAGATACGCAGTATTTT. It is translated as CASSWGGSRGGGDTQYF.

This clone showed up just once. The chain combines TRBV7-9 with TRBJ1-3; no definite D call. Trimming removed 0 bases at V and 0 bases at J, with 15 bases between. This CDR3 contains 18 residues. CDR1 and CDR2 from the germline V gene are SEHNR and FQNEAQ (reference sequence). As DNA, the CDR3 is TGTGCCAGCAGCTTAGCCCGGCCAGGTGGTGCCTCTGGAAACACCATATATTTT. Translating gives CASSLARPGGASGNTIYF.

This sequence joins TRBV28 and TRBJ2-3, with 10 bases matching TRBD2. Germline-derived CDR1 and CDR2 are MDHEN and SYDVKM. With V trimmed by 5 bases and J by 7 bases, 6 bases remained unmatched. CDR3 length: 14 residues. The CDR3 here is CASSQLAGQNTQYF. CDR3 in DNA: TGTGCCAGCAGTCAACTAGCGGGACAAAATACGCAGTATTTT.

This clone was recorded only once. The chain combines TRBV5-1 with TRBJ2-7; possible D gene TRBD1, 6 bases. CDR1 is SGHRS, CDR2 YFSETQ, per germline. This CDR3 contains 18 residues. Trimming took off 4 bases at V and 3 bases at J, with 26 bases between the two ends. As DNA, the CDR3 is TGCGCCAGCAGCAGGGGGAACAGGGAAGTTTTCGCTTACTACGAGCAGTACTTC. This gives the protein CASSRGNREVFAYYEQYF.

The chain combines TRBV7-8 with TRBJ1-4, with 7 positions matching TRBD1. In germline, CDR1 is SGHVS, CDR2 FQNEAQ. CDR3 length: 16 amino acids. Germline trimming cut 1 base from V and 5 bases from J; bases unmatched to any gene: 7. The CDR3: CASSLDYGTVNEKLFF. The CDR3 DNA follows: TGTGCCAGCAGCTTAGACTACGGGACAGTCAATGAAAAACTGTTTTTT.

This chain joins TRBV18 and TRBJ1-2, with D perhaps TRBD1 (5 bases). CDR3 length: 15 residues. Trimming removed 3 bases from V and 3 bases from J, with 14 bases in between. The germline V gene encodes CDR1 KGHSH and CDR2 LQKENI. This CDR3 is CASSPRKGDHYGYTF. As DNA, the CDR3 is TGTGCCAGCTCACCGCGAAAAGGGGATCACTATGGCTACACCTTC.

The chain links TRBV5-1 to TRBJ2-5; 9 bases agree with TRBD1. The CDR3 contains 15 residues. With 4 bases clipped from V and 0 bases from J, the junction kept 4 bases outside the gene matches. Germline V gene sequence: CDR1 SGHRS, CDR2 YFSETQ. Written as DNA, the CDR3 is TGCGCCAGCAGCCGGACAGGGGATTACCAAGAGACCCAGTACTTC. Translated: CASSRTGDYQETQYF.

The chain has TRBV7-2 and TRBJ2-5; D is unclear. Trimming pared 4 bases from V and 0 bases from J, leaving 9 bases between. CDR1 and CDR2 from the germline V gene are SGHTA and FQGNSA. CDR3 length: 14 amino acids. For the CDR3, the DNA is TGTGCCAGCAGCTACTCGACAAACCAAGAGACCCAGTACTTC. It translates to CASSYSTNQETQYF.